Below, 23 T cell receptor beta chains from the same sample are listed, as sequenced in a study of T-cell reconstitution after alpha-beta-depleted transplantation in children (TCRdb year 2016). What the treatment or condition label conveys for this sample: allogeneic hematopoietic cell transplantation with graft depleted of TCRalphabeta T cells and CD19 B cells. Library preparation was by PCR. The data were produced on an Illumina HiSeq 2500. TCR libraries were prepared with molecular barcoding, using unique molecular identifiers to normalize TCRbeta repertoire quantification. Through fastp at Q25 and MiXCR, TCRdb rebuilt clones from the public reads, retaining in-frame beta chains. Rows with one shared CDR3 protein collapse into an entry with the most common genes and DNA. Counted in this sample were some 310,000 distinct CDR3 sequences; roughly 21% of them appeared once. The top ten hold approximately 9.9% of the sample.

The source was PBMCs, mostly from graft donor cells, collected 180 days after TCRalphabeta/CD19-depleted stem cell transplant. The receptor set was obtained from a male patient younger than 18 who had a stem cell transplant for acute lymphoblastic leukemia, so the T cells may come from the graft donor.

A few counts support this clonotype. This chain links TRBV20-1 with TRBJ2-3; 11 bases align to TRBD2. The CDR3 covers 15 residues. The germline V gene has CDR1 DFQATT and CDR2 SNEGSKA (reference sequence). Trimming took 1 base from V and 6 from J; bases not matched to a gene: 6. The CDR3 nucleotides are TGCAGTGCTAGAGTGGCTAGCGGGAGGATGGATACGCAGTATTTT. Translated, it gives CSARVASGRMDTQYF.

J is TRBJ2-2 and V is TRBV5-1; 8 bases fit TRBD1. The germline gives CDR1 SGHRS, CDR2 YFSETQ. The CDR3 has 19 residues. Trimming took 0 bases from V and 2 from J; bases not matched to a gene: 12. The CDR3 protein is CASSLGIRTGLGNTGELFF. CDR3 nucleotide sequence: TGCGCCAGCAGCTTGGGCATCCGGACAGGGTTGGGAAACACCGGGGAGCTGTTTTTT.

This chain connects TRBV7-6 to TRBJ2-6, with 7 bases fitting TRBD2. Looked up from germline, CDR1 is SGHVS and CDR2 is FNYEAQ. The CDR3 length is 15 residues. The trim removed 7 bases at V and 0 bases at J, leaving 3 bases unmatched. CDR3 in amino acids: CASNRGDSGANVLTF. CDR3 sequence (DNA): TGTGCCAGCAATCGGGGGGACTCTGGGGCCAACGTCCTGACTTTC.

The CDR3 DNA sequence: TGCAGTGCTAGAGTGTCCCCACAGGGGTGGGAGCCCCAGCATTTT. Its translation is CSARVSPQGWEPQHF. The chain employs TRBV20-1 and TRBJ1-5, with 7 bases aligning to TRBD1. This CDR3 has 15 amino acids. V was clipped by 1 base and J by 8 bases; unmatched bases: 11. In germline, CDR1 is DFQATT, CDR2 SNEGSKA (reference sequence).

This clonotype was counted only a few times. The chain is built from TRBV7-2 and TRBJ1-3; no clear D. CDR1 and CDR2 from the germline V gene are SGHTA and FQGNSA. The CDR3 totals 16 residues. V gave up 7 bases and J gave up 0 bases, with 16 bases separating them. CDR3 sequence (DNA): TGTGCCAGCAAGGGAAAGGGTACTCACTCTGGAAACACCATATATTTT. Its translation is CASKGKGTHSGNTIYF.

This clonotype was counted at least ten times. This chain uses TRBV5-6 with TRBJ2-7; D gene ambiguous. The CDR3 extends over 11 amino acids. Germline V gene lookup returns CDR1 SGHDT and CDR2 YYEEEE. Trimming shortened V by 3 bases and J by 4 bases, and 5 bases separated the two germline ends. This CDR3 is CASSYLYEQYF. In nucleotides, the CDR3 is TGTGCCAGCAGCTACCTTTACGAGCAGTACTTC.

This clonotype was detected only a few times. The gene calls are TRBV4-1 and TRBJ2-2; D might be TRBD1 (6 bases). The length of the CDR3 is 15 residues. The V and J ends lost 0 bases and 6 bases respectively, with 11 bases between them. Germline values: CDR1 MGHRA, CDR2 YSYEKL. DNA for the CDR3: TGCGCCAGCAGCCAAGATTTTGAGGGGGCCGGGGAGCTGTTTTTT. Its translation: CASSQDFEGAGELFF.

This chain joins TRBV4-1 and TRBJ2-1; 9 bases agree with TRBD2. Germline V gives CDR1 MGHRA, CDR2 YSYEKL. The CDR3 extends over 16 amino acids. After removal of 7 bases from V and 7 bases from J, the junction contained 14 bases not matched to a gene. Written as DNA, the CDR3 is TGCGCCAGCAATCACGGCTCAAGCGGGAGGTGGAATGAGCAGTTCTTC. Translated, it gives CASNHGSSGRWNEQFF.

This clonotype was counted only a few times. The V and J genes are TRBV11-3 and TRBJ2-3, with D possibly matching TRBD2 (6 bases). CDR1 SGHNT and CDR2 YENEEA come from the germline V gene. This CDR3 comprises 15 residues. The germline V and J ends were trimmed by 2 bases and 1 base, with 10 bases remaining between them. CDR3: CASSLWEEGTDTQYF. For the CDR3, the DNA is TGTGCCAGCAGCTTATGGGAGGAGGGCACAGATACGCAGTATTTT. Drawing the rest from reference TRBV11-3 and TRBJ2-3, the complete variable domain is EAGVVQSPRYKIIEKKQPVAFWCNPISGHNTLYWYLQNLGQGPELLIRYENEEAVDDSQLPKDRFSAERLKGVDSTLKIQPAELGDSAVYLCASSLWEEGTDTQYFGPGTRLTVL.

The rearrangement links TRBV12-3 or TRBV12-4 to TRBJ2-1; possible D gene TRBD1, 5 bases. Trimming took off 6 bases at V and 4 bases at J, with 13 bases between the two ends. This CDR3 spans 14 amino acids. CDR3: CASSVTAGYNEQFF. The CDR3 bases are TGTGCCAGCAGCGTGACAGCCGGGTACAATGAGCAGTTCTTC.

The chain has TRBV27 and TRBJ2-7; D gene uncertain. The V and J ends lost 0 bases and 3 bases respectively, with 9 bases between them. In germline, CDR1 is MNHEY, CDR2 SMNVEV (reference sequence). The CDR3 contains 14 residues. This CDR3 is CASSLSGLFYEQYF. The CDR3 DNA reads TGTGCCAGCAGTTTATCGGGTCTCTTCTACGAGCAGTACTTC.

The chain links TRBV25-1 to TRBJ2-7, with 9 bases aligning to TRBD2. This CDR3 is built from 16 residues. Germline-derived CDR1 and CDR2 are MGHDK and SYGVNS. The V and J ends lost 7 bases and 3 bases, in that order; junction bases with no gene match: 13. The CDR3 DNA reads TGTGCCAGCACTCTCCGACTAGCGGAGGGGTTCTACGAGCAGTACTTC. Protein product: CASTLRLAEGFYEQYF.

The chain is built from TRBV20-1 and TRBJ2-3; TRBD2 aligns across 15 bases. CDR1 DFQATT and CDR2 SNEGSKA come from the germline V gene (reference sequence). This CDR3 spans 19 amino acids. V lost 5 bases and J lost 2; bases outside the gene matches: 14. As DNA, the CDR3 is TGCAGTGCTCTCACAGACCCGGGACTAGCGGGAGGATCCACAGATACGCAGTATTTT. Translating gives CSALTDPGLAGGSTDTQYF.

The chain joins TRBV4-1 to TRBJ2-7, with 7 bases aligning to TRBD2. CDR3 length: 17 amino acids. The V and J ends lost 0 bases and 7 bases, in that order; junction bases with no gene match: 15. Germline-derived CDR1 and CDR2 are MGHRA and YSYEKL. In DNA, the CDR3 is TGCGCCAGCAGCCAAGATAACCGGGAGGTAGACCTGCGAGAGCAGTACTTC. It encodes CASSQDNREVDLREQYF.

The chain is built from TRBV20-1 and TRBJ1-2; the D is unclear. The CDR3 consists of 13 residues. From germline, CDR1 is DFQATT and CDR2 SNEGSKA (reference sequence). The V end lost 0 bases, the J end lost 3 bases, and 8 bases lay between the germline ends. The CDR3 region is CSARDRWYYGYTF. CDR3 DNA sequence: TGCAGTGCTAGAGATCGGTGGTACTATGGCTACACCTTC.

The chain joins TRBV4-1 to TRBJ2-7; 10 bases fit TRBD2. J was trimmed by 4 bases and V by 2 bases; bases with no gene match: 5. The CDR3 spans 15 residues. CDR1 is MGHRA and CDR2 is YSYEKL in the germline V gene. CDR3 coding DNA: TGCGCCAGCAGCCAACCAGCGGGAGGGGCGTACGAGCAGTACTTC. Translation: CASSQPAGGAYEQYF.

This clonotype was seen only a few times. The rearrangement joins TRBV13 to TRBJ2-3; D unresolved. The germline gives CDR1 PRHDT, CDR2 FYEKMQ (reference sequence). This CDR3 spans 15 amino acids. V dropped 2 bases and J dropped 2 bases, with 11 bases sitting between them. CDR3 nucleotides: TGTGCCAGCAGCTTAACGGTGGCATCCACAGATACGCAGTATTTT. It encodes CASSLTVASTDTQYF.

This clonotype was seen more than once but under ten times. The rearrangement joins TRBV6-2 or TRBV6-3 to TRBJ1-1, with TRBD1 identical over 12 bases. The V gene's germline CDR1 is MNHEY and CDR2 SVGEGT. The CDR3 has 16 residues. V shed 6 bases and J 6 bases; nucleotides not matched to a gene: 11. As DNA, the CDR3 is TGTGCCAGCAGAGGGGACAGGGGGCGTAGGCCAGCTGAAGCTTTCTTT. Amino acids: CASRGDRGRRPAEAFF.

For the CDR3, the DNA is TGTGCCACCAGCAGAGCTGGCCCAGGGATCGAGCAGTACTTC. This encodes CATSRAGPGIEQYF. V and J are TRBV15 and TRBJ2-7; TRBD1 might be the D (5 bases). The length of the CDR3 is 14 residues. Trimming removed 1 base at V and 6 bases at J, with 13 bases between. Germline V CDR1 and CDR2: LNHNV, YYDKDF (reference sequence).

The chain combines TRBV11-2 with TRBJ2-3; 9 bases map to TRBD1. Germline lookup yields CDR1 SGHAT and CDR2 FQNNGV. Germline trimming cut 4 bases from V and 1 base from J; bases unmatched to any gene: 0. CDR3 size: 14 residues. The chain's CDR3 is CASSWTGGTDTQYF. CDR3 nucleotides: TGTGCCAGCAGCTGGACAGGGGGCACAGATACGCAGTATTTT.

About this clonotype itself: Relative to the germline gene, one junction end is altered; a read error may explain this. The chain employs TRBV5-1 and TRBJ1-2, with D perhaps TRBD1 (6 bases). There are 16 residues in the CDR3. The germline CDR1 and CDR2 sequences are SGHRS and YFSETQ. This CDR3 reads CASSLFSGASNYGDTF. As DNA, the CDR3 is TGCGCCAGCAGCTTGTTCTCGGGGGCGAGTAACTATGGCGACACCTTC.

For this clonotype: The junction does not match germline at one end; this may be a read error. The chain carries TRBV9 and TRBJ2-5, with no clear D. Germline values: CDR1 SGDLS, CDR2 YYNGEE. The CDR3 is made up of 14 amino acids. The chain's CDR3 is CDSSVLGVQETQYF. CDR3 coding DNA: TGTGACAGCAGCGTCCTTGGGGTACAAGAGACCCAGTACTTC.

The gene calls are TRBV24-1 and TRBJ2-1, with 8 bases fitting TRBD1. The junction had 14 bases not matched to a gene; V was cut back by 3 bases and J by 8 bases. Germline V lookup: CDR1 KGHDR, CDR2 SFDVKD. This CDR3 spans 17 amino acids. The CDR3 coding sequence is TGTGCCACCAGTGATCACCCCGGACAGGGTATTAACGATGAGCAGTTCTTC. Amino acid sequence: CATSDHPGQGINDEQFF.